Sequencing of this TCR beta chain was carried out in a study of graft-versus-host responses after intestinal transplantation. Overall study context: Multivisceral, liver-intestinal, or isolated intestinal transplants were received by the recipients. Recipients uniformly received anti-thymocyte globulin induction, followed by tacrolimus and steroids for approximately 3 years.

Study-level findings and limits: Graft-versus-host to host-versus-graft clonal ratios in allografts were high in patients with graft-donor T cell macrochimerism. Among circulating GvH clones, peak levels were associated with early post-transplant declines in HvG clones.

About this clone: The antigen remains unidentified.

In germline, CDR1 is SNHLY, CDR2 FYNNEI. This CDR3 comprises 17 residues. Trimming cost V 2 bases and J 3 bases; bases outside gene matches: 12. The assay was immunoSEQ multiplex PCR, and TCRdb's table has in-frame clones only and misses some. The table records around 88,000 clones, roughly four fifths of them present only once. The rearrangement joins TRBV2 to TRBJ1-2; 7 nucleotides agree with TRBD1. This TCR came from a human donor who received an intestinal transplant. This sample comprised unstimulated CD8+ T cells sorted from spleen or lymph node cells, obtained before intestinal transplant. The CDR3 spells CASSETRGGGLDYGYTF. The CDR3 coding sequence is TGTGCCAGCAGTGAAACGAGAGGAGGGGGCTTGGACTATGGCTACACCTTC.